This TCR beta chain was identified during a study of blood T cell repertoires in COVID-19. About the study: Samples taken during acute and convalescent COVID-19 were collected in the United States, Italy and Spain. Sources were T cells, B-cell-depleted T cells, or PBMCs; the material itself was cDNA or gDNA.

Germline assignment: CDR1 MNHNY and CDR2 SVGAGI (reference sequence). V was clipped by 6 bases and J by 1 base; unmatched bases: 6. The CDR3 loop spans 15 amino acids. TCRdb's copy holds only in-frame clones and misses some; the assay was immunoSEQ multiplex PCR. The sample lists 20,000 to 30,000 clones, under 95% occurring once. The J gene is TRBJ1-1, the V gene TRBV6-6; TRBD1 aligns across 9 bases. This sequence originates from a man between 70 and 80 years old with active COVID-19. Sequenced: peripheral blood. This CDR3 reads CASSHRDRANTEAFF. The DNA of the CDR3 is TGTGCCAGCAGCCACCGGGACAGGGCGAACACTGAAGCTTTCTTT.